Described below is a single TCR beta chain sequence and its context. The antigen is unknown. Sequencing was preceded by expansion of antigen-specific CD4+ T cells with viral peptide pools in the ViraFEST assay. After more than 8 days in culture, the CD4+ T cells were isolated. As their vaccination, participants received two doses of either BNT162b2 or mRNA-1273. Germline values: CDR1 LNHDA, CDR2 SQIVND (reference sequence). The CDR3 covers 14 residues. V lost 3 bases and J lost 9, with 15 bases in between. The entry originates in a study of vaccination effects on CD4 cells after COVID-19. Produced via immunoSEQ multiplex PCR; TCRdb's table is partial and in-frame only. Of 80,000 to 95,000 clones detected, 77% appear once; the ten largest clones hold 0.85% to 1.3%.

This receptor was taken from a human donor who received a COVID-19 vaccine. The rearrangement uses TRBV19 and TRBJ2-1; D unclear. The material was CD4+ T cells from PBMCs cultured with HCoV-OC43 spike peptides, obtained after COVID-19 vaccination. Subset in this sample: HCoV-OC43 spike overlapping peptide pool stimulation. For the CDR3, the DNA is TGTGCCAGTAGTATCCGATTAAGTGTGGGTGAGCAGTTCTTC. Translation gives CASSIRLSVGEQFF.